A single sample is the source of the 23 T cell receptor beta chains below, sequenced in a study of T cell responses to AZD1222 COVID-19 vaccine. The protocol was immunoSEQ multiplex PCR, while the TCRdb copy is restricted to in-frame clones and leaves out a portion. The sample consists of 120,000 or so clones, 87% of them appearing once. The sequenced sample was peripheral blood, obtained on day 0 of AZD1222 vaccination. All receptors come from an adult in good health.

The V and J genes are TRBV20-1 and TRBJ1-2, with D maybe TRBD1 (5 bases). The CDR3 is 12 residues long. Germline V CDR1 and CDR2: DFQATT, SNEGSKA (reference sequence). The V and J ends lost 3 bases and 3 bases respectively, with 8 bases between them. DNA for the CDR3: TGCAGTGCTAGTCCGGGGGACTATGGCTACACCTTC. Encoded protein: CSASPGDYGYTF.

This clone was seen only a few times. This CDR3 is CASSAGDAWGYTF. The CDR3 DNA reads as TGTGCCAGCAGCGCCGGGGACGCCTGGGGCTACACCTTC. This rearrangement joins TRBV9 to TRBJ1-2, with TRBD1 as a possible D gene (5 bases). The CDR3 has 13 amino acids. Germline V gene data show CDR1 as SGDLS and CDR2 as YYNGEE. V lost 3 bases and J 8 bases, leaving 14 bases between the germline ends.

The genes are TRBV18 and TRBJ2-2; 9 bases are shared with TRBD2. The CDR3 is 17 residues long. Losses at the gene ends were 3 bases for V and 6 bases for J; bases not matched to a gene: 11. Germline CDR1 is KGHSH and CDR2 is LQKENI. The DNA for the CDR3 is TGTGCCAGCTCACCCCTCTTGGCGGGGGGGCTCTCCGGGGAGCTGTTTTTT. Amino acid sequence: CASSPLLAGGLSGELFF.

This rearrangement joins TRBV5-6 to TRBJ1-6, with unresolved D. CDR3 length equals 15 residues. V was pared by 3 bases and J by 7 bases, with 14 bases between. Germline V gene lookup returns CDR1 SGHDT and CDR2 YYEEEE. The CDR3 nucleotides are TGTGCCAGCAGCTCTTACGGCCTAAGGAATTCACCCCTCCACTTT. The encoded protein is CASSSYGLRNSPLHF.

The rearrangement links TRBV4-2 to TRBJ2-2, with 8 bases fitting TRBD2. Per the germline V gene, CDR1 is LGHNA and CDR2 is YNFKEQ. CDR3 length: 17 residues. The ends lost 7 bases at V and 0 bases at J; junction bases unmatched: 10. The CDR3 DNA is TGTGCCAGCACCTTAAGTCCGGGACTAGCGAACACCGGGGAGCTGTTTTTT. This sequence encodes CASTLSPGLANTGELFF.

This rearrangement joins TRBV2 to TRBJ1-1, with D possibly being TRBD1 (5 bases). The CDR3 runs 12 residues. Germline-derived CDR1 and CDR2 are SNHLY and FYNNEI. Trimming pared 6 bases from V and 11 bases from J, leaving 16 bases between. CDR3 in DNA: TGTGCCAGCAGGGATCAGGGTCCGGGGGCTTTCTTT. Its protein product is CASRDQGPGAFF.

This chain uses TRBV12-5 with TRBJ2-1, with 9 bases aligning to TRBD2. CDR3 size: 16 residues. The germline V gene has CDR1 LGHNT and CDR2 FRNRAP. Germline trimming cut 3 bases from V and 0 bases from J; bases unmatched to any gene: 3. The CDR3 bases are TGTGCTAGTGGTTTTTGGCGGGGGGGCTCCTACAATGAGCAGTTCTTC. Its protein product is CASGFWRGGSYNEQFF. The full variable domain, with the rest looked up from reference TRBV12-5 and TRBJ2-1, is DARVTQTPRHKVTEMGQEVTMRCQPILGHNTVFWYRQTMMQGLELLAYFRNRAPLDDSGMPKDRFSAEMPDATLATLKIQPSEPRDSAVYFCASGFWRGGSYNEQFFGPGTRLTVL.

The chain couples TRBV7-8 to TRBJ1-4, with 7 bases that match TRBD1. Losses at the gene ends were 1 base for V and 8 bases for J; bases not matched to a gene: 7. The CDR3 is made up of 15 amino acids. Germline CDR1 reads SGHVS; CDR2 reads FQNEAQ. The CDR3 nucleotides are TGTGCCAGCAGCTTAGTCACAGGGGTTTTGGAAAAACTGTTTTTT. Its translation is CASSLVTGVLEKLFF. The whole variable domain, remainder taken from reference TRBV7-8 and TRBJ1-4, is GAGVSQSPRYKVAKRGQDVALRCDPISGHVSLFWYQQALGQGPEFLTYFQNEAQLDKSGLPSDRFFAERPEGSVSTLKIQRTQQEDSAVYLCASSLVTGVLEKLFFGSGTQLSVL.

The chain uses TRBV5-1 and TRBJ2-7; D unresolved. The CDR3 has 13 residues. The V end lost 1 base, the J end lost 6 bases, and 11 bases lay between the germline ends. Germline loops: CDR1 SGHRS, CDR2 YFSETQ. The CDR3 DNA sequence: TGCGCCAGCAGCTTGAAGATCACTGGCGAGCAGTACTTC. Its translation is CASSLKITGEQYF.

The chain couples TRBV9 to TRBJ1-1; D possibly corresponds to TRBD1 (5 bases). CDR1 and CDR2 from the germline V gene are SGDLS and YYNGEE. V was shortened by 2 bases and J by 4 bases, with 12 bases between the two germline ends. CDR3 length equals 14 residues. In nucleotides, the CDR3 is TGTGCCAGCAGCGTTGGGACGTTCCGCACTGAAGCTTTCTTT. Translated, it gives CASSVGTFRTEAFF.

The chain recombines TRBV19 with TRBJ2-7; TRBD2 matches 7 bases. Germline CDR1 and CDR2: LNHDA and SQIVND (reference sequence). V dropped 3 bases and J dropped 1; count of bases not matched to a gene: 3. This CDR3 has 14 amino acids. CDR3 DNA sequence: TGTGCCAGTAGTATGGGCGGGGGTTCCTACGAGCAGTACTTC. Residues: CASSMGGGSYEQYF.

This rearrangement joins TRBV5-1 to TRBJ2-2, with a weak D call TRBD1 (5 bases). CDR1 SGHRS and CDR2 YFSETQ come from the germline V gene. This CDR3 is built from 14 residues. V lost 4 bases and J 5 bases, leaving 12 bases between the germline ends. The CDR3 loop is CASSPTRATGELFF. CDR3 nucleotide sequence: TGCGCCAGCAGCCCGACCAGGGCAACCGGGGAGCTGTTTTTT.

The chain carries TRBV2 and TRBJ2-7, with D perhaps TRBD2 (6 bases). The CDR3 covers 14 residues. The V and J ends lost 5 bases and 1 base respectively, with 12 bases between them. CDR1 is SNHLY and CDR2 is FYNNEI in the germline V gene. In DNA form, the CDR3 reads TGTGCCAGCAGTTTTCATGGGGGGTCCTACGAGCAGTACTTC. It specifies CASSFHGGSYEQYF.

This clone occurred a few times. V gene TRBV18 combines with J gene TRBJ2-7; 8 bases fit TRBD1. This CDR3 spans 14 amino acids. Germline CDR1 reads KGHSH; CDR2 reads LQKENI. V shed 3 bases and J 4 bases; nucleotides not matched to a gene: 5. The CDR3: CASSPSQGEYEQYF. Written as DNA, the CDR3 is TGTGCCAGCTCACCTTCACAGGGGGAGTACGAGCAGTACTTC.

This sequence joins TRBV3-1 (or the pseudogene TRBV3-2) and TRBJ2-5; 15 bases align to TRBD2. CDR3 length: 15 residues. Germline V lookup: CDR1 LGHDT, CDR2 YNNKEL (reference sequence). V was pared by 4 bases and J by 10 bases, with 7 bases of the junction left unmatched. In DNA, the CDR3 is TGTGCCAGCAGCCCGCCGGGACTAGCGGGGGGACGCCAGTACTTC. Protein product: CASSPPGLAGGRQYF.

This clone came up once. This chain uses TRBV2 with TRBJ1-4; weak D call: TRBD1 (6 bases). This CDR3 is built from 13 residues. The germline V gene has CDR1 SNHLY and CDR2 FYNNEI. With 8 bases removed from V and 8 bases from J, the gap between germline ends came to 15 bases. The CDR3 DNA follows: TGTGCCAGCCACCCGGGGGCCGGAGAAAAACTGTTTTTT. The encoded protein is CASHPGAGEKLFF.

This clone has only a few counts. The chain employs TRBV13 and TRBJ1-1, with TRBD1 matching 7 bases. This CDR3 region has 14 residues. The J segment lost 5 bases and the V segment lost 4 bases, leaving 7 bases of the junction unmatched. CDR1 PRHDT and CDR2 FYEKMQ come from the germline V gene (reference sequence). Here the CDR3 DNA reads TGTGCCAGCAGCTCGTCAGGGGGAGGGACTGAAGCTTTCTTT. Its translation: CASSSSGGGTEAFF.

The genes are TRBV5-6 and TRBJ1-5, with D possibly TRBD1 on 6 matching bases. V lost 9 bases to trimming and J lost 3 bases, with 13 bases between them. CDR1 and CDR2 (germline): SGHDT, YYEEEE. The CDR3 has 13 amino acids. CDR3 coding DNA: TGTGCCAAATCGGACAGCCTCAATCAGCCCCAGCATTTT. Translated, it gives CAKSDSLNQPQHF.

The chain links TRBV5-5 to TRBJ1-5; unclear D gene. Germline loops: CDR1 SGHKS, CDR2 YYEKEE (reference sequence). The CDR3 contains 16 residues. Trimming stripped 0 bases from V and 1 base from J, with 11 bases between. In nucleotides, the CDR3 is TGTGCCAGCAGCTTGGAACCGGGAAACAGCAATCAGCCCCAGCATTTT. This codes for CASSLEPGNSNQPQHF.

This rearrangement joins TRBV7-9 to TRBJ2-1, with 10 bases aligning to TRBD2. From germline, CDR1 is SEHNR and CDR2 FQNEAQ (reference sequence). V was clipped by 6 bases and J by 6 bases; unmatched bases: 14. The CDR3 sequence is 17 residues long. The CDR3 DNA is TGTGCCAGCAGGCCTAAGTTAAGCGGGGGGGCGACCAATGAGCAGTTCTTC. It encodes CASRPKLSGGATNEQFF.

The chain recombines TRBV13 with TRBJ1-4, with no clear D. There are 12 residues in the CDR3. Germline values: CDR1 PRHDT, CDR2 FYEKMQ (reference sequence). V dropped 2 bases and J dropped 7 bases, with 5 bases sitting between them. The CDR3 loop reads CASSLRSEKLFF. The CDR3, as DNA: TGTGCCAGCAGCTTACGAAGTGAAAAACTGTTTTTT.

V is TRBV7-2 and J is TRBJ1-6; D is possibly TRBD1 (5 bases). Germline CDR1 and CDR2: SGHTA and FQGNSA. V dropped 5 bases and J dropped 9 bases, with 17 bases sitting between them. The CDR3 totals 15 residues. CDR3 coding DNA: TGTGCCAGCAGCGCCTCCCCAGGGCCGCGTTCACCCCTCCACTTT. Its protein is CASSASPGPRSPLHF.

The chain recombines TRBV18 with TRBJ1-1; possible D gene TRBD1, 5 bases. The CDR3 consists of 13 residues. V was clipped by 5 bases and J by 1 base, with 8 bases between them. Germline V CDR1 and CDR2: KGHSH, LQKENI. CDR3 bases: TGTGCCAGCTCAGGGGACGGGAACACTGAAGCTTTCTTT. It yields the protein CASSGDGNTEAFF.